The source of this T cell receptor (beta chain) is a study of CD8 T cells in ankylosing spondylitis. The study's findings and limits: According to the report, clones linked to the disease were significantly enriched in matched synovial fluid samples taken from ankylosing spondylitis patients. What appeared characteristic of ankylosing spondylitis blood was a TCR beta motif of eight highly homologous variants.

About this clonotype: The antigen is undetermined.

The CDR3 runs to 15 residues. V shed 2 bases, J shed 8 bases, and the junction held 7 bases outside the gene matches. Germline V CDR1 and CDR2: DFQATT, SNEGSKA (reference sequence). Using its own MiXCR run on the 5' RACE reads, TCRdb lists one record per CDR3 protein. The sample consists of some 840,000 distinct CDR3 sequences, roughly 10% of them appearing once. Sequenced input: blood, either unsorted or a sorted T cell fraction (not recorded which). The source of this sequence is a male donor with ankylosing spondylitis. The V call is TRBV20-1, the J call TRBJ1-6, with TRBD1 identical over 9 bases. CDR3 in DNA: TGCAGTGCTAGACGTCGGGACAGGGCGGATTCACCCCTCCACTTT. It specifies CSARRRDRADSPLHF.